Included here is one T cell receptor beta chain sequence, with context. The antigen is not known. Sequencing libraries for TCR beta were prepared with iRepertoire HTBI primers and Arm-PCR of CDR3 regions. TCRdb used MiXCR to reprocess the multiplex PCR reads, holding one entry per CDR3 protein. The sample carries about 470,000 distinct CDR3 sequences, less than 25% recorded once. This entry comes from a study of regulatory T cells in long-lasting Graves disease. The study's findings and limits: Researchers examined only peripheral blood and not thyroid tissue.

As for time point: persistent/refractory GD, antithyroid drugs over 5 years with positive TRAb. From PBMCs, RNA was extracted and then used to make the TCR library. The V gene lost 2 bases and the J gene lost 4 bases, with 5 bases spanning the gap. This CDR3 is 13 amino acids long. Germline CDR1 and CDR2: MNHEY and SVGAGI. This TCR derives from a female donor with Graves disease. Source: peripheral blood mononuclear cells (PBMCs), taken when the disease was refractory, from a patient treated with antithyroid drugs. J is TRBJ2-2 and V is TRBV6-5; D uncertain. The CDR3 loop is CASSYGFTGELFF. The CDR3, as DNA: TGTGCCAGCAGTTACGGTTTCACCGGGGAGCTGTTTTTT.